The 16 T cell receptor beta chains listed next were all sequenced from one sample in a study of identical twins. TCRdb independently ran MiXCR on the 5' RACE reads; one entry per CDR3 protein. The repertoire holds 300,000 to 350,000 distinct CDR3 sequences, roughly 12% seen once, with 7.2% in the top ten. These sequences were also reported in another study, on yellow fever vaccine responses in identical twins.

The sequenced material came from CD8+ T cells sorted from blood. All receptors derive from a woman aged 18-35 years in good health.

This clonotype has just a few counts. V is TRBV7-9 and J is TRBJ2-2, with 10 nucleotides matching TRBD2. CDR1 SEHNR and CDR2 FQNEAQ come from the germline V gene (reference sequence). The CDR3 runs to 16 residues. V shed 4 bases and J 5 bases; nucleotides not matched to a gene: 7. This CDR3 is CASSSEAGGLTGELFF. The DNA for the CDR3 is TGTGCCAGCAGCTCCGAAGCGGGGGGGCTGACCGGGGAGCTGTTTTTT.

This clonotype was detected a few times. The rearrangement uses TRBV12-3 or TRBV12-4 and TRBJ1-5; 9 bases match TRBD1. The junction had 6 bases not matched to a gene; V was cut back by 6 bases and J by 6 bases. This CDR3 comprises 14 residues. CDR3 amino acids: CASRPQGAGQPQHF. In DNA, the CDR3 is TGTGCCAGCAGGCCACAGGGGGCTGGTCAGCCCCAGCATTTT.

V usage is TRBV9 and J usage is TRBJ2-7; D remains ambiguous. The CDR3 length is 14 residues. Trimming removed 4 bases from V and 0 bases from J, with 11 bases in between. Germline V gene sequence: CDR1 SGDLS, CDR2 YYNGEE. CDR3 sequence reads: CASSPLQSSYEQYF. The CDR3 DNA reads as TGTGCCAGCAGCCCACTCCAGAGCTCCTACGAGCAGTACTTC.

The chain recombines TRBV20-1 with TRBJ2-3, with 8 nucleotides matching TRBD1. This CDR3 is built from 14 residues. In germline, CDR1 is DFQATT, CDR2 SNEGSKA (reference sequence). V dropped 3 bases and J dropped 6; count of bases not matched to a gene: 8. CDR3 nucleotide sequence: TGCAGTGCTAGGTCAGGGGGCTTGGGTGATACGCAGTATTTT. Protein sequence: CSARSGGLGDTQYF.

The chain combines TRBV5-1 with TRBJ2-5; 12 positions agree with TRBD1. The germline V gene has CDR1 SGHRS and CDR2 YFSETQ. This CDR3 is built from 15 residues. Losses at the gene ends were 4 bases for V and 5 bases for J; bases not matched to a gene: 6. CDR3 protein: CASSQGQGASETQYF. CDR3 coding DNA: TGCGCCAGCAGCCAGGGACAGGGGGCGAGTGAGACCCAGTACTTC.

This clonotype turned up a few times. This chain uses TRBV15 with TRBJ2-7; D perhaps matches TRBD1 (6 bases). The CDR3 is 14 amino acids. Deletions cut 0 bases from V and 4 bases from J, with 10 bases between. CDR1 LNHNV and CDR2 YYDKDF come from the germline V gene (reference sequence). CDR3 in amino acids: CATSREQGWYEQYV. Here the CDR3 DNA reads TGTGCCACCAGCAGAGAACAGGGCTGGTACGAGCAGTACGTC.

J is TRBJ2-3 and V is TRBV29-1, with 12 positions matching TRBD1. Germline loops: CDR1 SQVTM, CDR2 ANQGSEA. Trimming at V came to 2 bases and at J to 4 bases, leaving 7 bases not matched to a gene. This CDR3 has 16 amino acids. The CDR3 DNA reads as TGCAGCGTTGAATGGGACAGGGGGCTGGGCGCAGATACGCAGTATTTT. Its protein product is CSVEWDRGLGADTQYF.

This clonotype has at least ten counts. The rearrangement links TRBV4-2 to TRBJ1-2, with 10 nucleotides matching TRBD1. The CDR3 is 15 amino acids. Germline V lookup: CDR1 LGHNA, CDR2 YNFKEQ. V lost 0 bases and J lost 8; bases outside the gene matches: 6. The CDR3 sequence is CASSQDRDRGLGYTF. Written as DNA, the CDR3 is TGTGCCAGCAGCCAAGATCGCGACAGGGGGCTAGGCTACACCTTC.

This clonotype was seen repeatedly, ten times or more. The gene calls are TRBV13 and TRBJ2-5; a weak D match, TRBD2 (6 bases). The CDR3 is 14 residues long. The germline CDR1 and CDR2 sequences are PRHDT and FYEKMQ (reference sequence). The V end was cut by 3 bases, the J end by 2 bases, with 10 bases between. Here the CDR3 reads CASSFRRGQETQYF. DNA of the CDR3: TGTGCCAGCAGCTTCAGGCGGGGACAAGAGACCCAGTACTTC.

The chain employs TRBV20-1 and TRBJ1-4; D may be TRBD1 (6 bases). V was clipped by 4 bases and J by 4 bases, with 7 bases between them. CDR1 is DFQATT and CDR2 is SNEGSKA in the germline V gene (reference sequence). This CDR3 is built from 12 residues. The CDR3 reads CSATGVNEKLFF. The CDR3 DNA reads TGCAGTGCTACAGGGGTTAATGAAAAACTGTTTTTT.

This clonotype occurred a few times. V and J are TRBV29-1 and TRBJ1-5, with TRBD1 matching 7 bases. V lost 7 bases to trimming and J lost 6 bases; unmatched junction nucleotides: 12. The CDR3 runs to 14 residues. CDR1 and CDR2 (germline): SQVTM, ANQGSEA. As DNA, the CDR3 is TGCAGCGCTCAAACAGGGGAGGGTAGTCAGCCCCAGCATTTT. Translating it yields CSAQTGEGSQPQHF.

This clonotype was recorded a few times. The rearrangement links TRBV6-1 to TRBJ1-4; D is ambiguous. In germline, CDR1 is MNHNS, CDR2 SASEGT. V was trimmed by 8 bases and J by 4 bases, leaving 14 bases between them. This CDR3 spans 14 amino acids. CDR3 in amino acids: CASGGGASNEKLFF. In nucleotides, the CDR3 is TGTGCCAGCGGAGGTGGCGCGAGTAATGAAAAACTGTTTTTT.

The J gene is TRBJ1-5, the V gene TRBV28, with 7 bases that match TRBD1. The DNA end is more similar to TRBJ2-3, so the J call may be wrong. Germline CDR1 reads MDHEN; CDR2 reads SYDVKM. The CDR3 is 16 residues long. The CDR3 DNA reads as TGTGCCAGCAGTTCCCCCCGGGACAGCGGCAATCAGCCCCAGTATTTT. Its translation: CASSSPRDSGNQPQYF.

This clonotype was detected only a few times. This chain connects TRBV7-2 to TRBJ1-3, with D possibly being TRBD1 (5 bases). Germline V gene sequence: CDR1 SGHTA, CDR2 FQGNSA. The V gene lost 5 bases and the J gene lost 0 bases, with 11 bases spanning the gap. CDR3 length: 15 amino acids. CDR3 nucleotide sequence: TGTGCCAGCAGCCCAGGGCAGACCTCTGGAAACACCATATATTTT. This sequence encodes CASSPGQTSGNTIYF.

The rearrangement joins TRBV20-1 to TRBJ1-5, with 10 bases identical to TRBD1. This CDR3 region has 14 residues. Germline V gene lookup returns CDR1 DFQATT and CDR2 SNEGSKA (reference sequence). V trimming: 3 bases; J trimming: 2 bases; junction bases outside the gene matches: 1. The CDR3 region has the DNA TGCAGTGCTAGGGACAGGGGGGGCAATCAGCCCCAGCATTTT. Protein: CSARDRGGNQPQHF.

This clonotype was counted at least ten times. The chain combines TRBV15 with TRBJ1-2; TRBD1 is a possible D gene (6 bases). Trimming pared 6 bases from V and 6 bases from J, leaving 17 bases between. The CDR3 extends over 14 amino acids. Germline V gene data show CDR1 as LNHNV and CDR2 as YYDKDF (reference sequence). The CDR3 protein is CATRDRGIVDGYTF. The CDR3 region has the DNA TGTGCCACCAGGGACAGAGGGATCGTTGATGGCTACACCTTC.